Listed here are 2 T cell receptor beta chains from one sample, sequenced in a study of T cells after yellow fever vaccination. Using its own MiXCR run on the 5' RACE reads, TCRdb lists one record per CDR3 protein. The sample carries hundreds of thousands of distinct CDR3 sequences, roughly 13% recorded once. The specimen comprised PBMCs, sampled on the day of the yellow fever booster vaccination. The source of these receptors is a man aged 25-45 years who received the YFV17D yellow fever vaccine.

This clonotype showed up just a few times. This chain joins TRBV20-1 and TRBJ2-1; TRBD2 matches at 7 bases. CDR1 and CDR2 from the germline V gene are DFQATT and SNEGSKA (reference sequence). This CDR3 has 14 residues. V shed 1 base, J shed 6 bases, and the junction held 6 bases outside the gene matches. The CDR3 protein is CSARVPTSPNEQFF. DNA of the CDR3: TGCAGTGCTAGAGTTCCGACTAGCCCCAATGAGCAGTTCTTC.

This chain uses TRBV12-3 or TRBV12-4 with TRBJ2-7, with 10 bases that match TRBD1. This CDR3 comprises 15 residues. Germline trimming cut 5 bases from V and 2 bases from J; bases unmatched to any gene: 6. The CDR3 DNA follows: TGTGCCAGCAGTCCCGGACAGGGGGTTACCTACGAGCAGTACTTC. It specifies CASSPGQGVTYEQYF.